The rows below give T cell receptor beta chains drawn from one sample of a study of blood T cell repertoires in COVID-19. The assay was immunoSEQ multiplex PCR, and TCRdb's table has in-frame clones only and misses some. The sample yields some 150,000 clones, approximately 80% seen once. Sequencing was carried out using peripheral blood. These receptors came from a human donor in a cohort sampled during active COVID-19. CDR3s include the opening cysteine and the closing phenylalanine or tryptophan. A D gene is named only where the DNA matches it firmly.

v_gene: TRBV7-8; j_gene: TRBJ2-7; d_gene: .; CDR3aa: CASRLGLSYEQYF
v_gene: TRBV5-6; j_gene: TRBJ1-1; d_gene: TRBD1; CDR3aa: CASSFYRGLGTEAFF
v_gene: TRBV5-1; j_gene: TRBJ2-5; d_gene: .; CDR3aa: CASSLVRFGGETQYF
v_gene: TRBV28; j_gene: TRBJ2-1; d_gene: TRBD2; CDR3aa: CASSSAGLAGYSYNEQFF
v_gene: TRBV4-3; j_gene: TRBJ1-4; d_gene: .; CDR3aa: CASSQGGSATNEKLFF
v_gene: TRBV19; j_gene: TRBJ2-2; d_gene: .; CDR3aa: CASSIVPGNTGELFF
v_gene: TRBV20-1; j_gene: TRBJ2-3; d_gene: TRBD2; CDR3aa: CSASRTSGGDPSTDTQYF
v_gene: TRBV27; j_gene: TRBJ2-1; d_gene: TRBD2; CDR3aa: CASSFSSGGHNEQFF
v_gene: TRBV7-2; j_gene: TRBJ1-2; d_gene: .; CDR3aa: CASSLLRGPSYGYTF
v_gene: TRBV7-9; j_gene: TRBJ1-1; d_gene: .; CDR3aa: CASSPNQGYTEAFF
v_gene: TRBV11-3; j_gene: TRBJ2-3; d_gene: TRBD2; CDR3aa: CASSLDTTSGGADTQYF
v_gene: TRBV4-2; j_gene: TRBJ1-1; d_gene: .; CDR3aa: CASSQVRGGAEAFF
v_gene: TRBV5-6; j_gene: TRBJ1-2; d_gene: TRBD1; CDR3aa: CASSPGQGASNYGYTF
v_gene: TRBV18; j_gene: TRBJ2-3; d_gene: TRBD1; CDR3aa: CASSHGTGTYLTDTQYF
v_gene: TRBV13; j_gene: TRBJ1-1; d_gene: .; CDR3aa: CASTLLRNTEAFF
v_gene: TRBV5-6; j_gene: TRBJ2-7; d_gene: TRBD1; CDR3aa: CASSLGGWEQYF
v_gene: TRBV6-1; j_gene: TRBJ2-5; d_gene: TRBD2; CDR3aa: CASSEASGGQETQYF
v_gene: TRBV5-4; j_gene: TRBJ1-2; d_gene: TRBD1; CDR3aa: CASSVPGQVVGYTF
v_gene: TRBV19; j_gene: TRBJ1-4; d_gene: TRBD1; CDR3aa: CASHRDRGEKLFF
v_gene: TRBV13; j_gene: TRBJ2-1; d_gene: TRBD2; CDR3aa: CASSPPWGGVTNEQFF
v_gene: TRBV5-1; j_gene: TRBJ2-5; d_gene: TRBD2; CDR3aa: CASGAGGLETQYF
v_gene: TRBV29-1; j_gene: TRBJ2-1; d_gene: TRBD2; CDR3aa: CSATRLAGYNEQFF
v_gene: TRBV5-1; j_gene: TRBJ2-5; d_gene: TRBD1; CDR3aa: CASSSFGQGAETQYF
v_gene: TRBV19; j_gene: TRBJ2-5; d_gene: .; CDR3aa: CASKGRGIQETQYF
v_gene: TRBV5-4; j_gene: TRBJ2-7; d_gene: TRBD2; CDR3aa: CASSLGGGGVYEQYF
v_gene: TRBV9; j_gene: TRBJ2-3; d_gene: TRBD2; CDR3aa: CASSQDYASGATDTQYF
v_gene: TRBV7-2; j_gene: TRBJ1-2; d_gene: .; CDR3aa: CASSPSGQSYGYTF
v_gene: TRBV30; j_gene: TRBJ1-5; d_gene: .; CDR3aa: CAWSFRWAGQPQHF
v_gene: TRBV5-1; j_gene: TRBJ1-2; d_gene: .; CDR3aa: CASKLIPTNYGYTF
v_gene: TRBV10-3; j_gene: TRBJ2-3; d_gene: .; CDR3aa: CAISPPRLGGTSTDTQYF
v_gene: TRBV21-1; j_gene: TRBJ2-1; d_gene: .; CDR3aa: CASSKGQGPYNEQFF
v_gene: TRBV7-2; j_gene: TRBJ1-5; d_gene: .; CDR3aa: CASSPYGRPGVDQPQHF
v_gene: TRBV25-1; j_gene: TRBJ1-2; d_gene: .; CDR3aa: CASSTSKRGPGGYGYTF
v_gene: TRBV7-2; j_gene: TRBJ2-3; d_gene: TRBD2; CDR3aa: CASKRGGTADTQYF
v_gene: TRBV24-1; j_gene: TRBJ2-2; d_gene: TRBD1; CDR3aa: CATGGQGETGELFF
v_gene: TRBV3-1/TRBV3-2; j_gene: TRBJ2-5; d_gene: .; CDR3aa: CASTQPVESVQYF
v_gene: TRBV4-1; j_gene: TRBJ2-3; d_gene: .; CDR3aa: CASSQAWGLITDTQYF
v_gene: TRBV5-1; j_gene: TRBJ1-1; d_gene: .; CDR3aa: CASSLSDNTEAFF
v_gene: TRBV7-8; j_gene: TRBJ2-5; d_gene: .; CDR3aa: CASSSTHGRGETQYF
v_gene: TRBV7-2; j_gene: TRBJ2-7; d_gene: TRBD2; CDR3aa: CASTLVTTSGSYEQYF
v_gene: TRBV18; j_gene: TRBJ2-7; d_gene: .; CDR3aa: CASSPIESGEQYF
v_gene: TRBV5-6; j_gene: TRBJ1-2; d_gene: TRBD1; CDR3aa: CASSPRTGQGGYTF
v_gene: TRBV9; j_gene: TRBJ2-1; d_gene: TRBD2; CDR3aa: CASSIQPGLADPRVYNEQFF
v_gene: TRBV19; j_gene: TRBJ2-7; d_gene: .; CDR3aa: CASSIRGQPYEQYF
v_gene: TRBV3-1/TRBV3-2; j_gene: TRBJ1-4; d_gene: .; CDR3aa: CASSHSTPTGLNEKLFF